This T cell receptor beta chain is drawn from a study of cytomegalovirus exposure and HLA in healthy donors. Turning to the study itself: The same platform was used for the 90 to 150 validation repertoires as for the approximately 720 first-cohort repertoires, as reported in a later analysis.

Study results and caveats: Accounts indicate the classifier identified cytomegalovirus status with strong specificity and sensitivity. The study recorded 150 to 200 TCR beta chains that were cytomegalovirus-associated.

TCRdb keeps only in-frame clones here, not all; method: immunoSEQ multiplex PCR. The sample records under 150,000 clones, around 88% being singletons. Remarks on this clone: The antigen is undetermined.

Trimming took off 0 bases at V and 2 bases at J, with 7 bases between the two ends. There are 14 residues in the CDR3. Germline assignment: CDR1 LGHNA and CDR2 YSLEER. Sequenced input: PBMCs. This chain joins TRBV4-3 and TRBJ1-2; the D is unclear. The source is a woman in her late teens or twenties in good health and CMV-seropositive. As DNA, the CDR3 is TGCGCCAGCAGCCAAGAATGGAGCAACTATGGCTACACCTTC. As protein: CASSQEWSNYGYTF.